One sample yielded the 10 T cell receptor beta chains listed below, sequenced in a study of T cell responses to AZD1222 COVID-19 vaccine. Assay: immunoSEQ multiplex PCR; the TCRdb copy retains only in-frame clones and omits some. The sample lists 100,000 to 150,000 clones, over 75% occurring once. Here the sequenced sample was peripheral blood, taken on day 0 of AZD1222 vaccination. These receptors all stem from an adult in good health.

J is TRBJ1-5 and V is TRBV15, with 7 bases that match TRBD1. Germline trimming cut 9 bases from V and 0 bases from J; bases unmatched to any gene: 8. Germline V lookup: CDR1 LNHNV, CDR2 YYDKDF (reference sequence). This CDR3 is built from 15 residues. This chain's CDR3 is CATSPDRVSNQPQHF. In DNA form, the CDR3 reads TGTGCCACAAGTCCCGACAGGGTTAGCAATCAGCCCCAGCATTTT.

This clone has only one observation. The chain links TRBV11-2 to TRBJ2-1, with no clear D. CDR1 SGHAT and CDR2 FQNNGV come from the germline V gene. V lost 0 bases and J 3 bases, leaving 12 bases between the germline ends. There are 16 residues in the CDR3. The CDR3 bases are TGTGCCAGCAGCTTAGATACGGCAGGTTTCTACAATGAGCAGTTCTTC. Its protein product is CASSLDTAGFYNEQFF.

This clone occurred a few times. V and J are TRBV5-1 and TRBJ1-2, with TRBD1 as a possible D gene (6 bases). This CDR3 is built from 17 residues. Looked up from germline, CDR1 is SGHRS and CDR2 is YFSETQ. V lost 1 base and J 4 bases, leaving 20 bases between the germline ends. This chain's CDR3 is CASSLLGTDVGGYGYTF. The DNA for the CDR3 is TGCGCCAGCAGCTTGTTAGGGACCGACGTAGGGGGCTATGGCTACACCTTC.

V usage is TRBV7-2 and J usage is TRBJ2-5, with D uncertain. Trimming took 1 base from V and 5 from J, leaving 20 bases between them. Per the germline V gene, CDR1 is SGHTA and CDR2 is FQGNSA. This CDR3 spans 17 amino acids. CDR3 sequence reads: CASSLVFGVGGMETQYF. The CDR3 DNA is TGTGCCAGCAGCTTAGTATTTGGGGTGGGCGGTATGGAGACCCAGTACTTC.

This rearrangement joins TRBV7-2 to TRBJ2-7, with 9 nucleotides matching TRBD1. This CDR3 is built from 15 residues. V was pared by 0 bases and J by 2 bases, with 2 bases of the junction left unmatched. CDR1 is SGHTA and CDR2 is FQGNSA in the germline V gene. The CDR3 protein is CASSLAGQGPYEQYF. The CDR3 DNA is TGTGCCAGCAGCTTAGCGGGACAGGGCCCCTACGAGCAGTACTTC.

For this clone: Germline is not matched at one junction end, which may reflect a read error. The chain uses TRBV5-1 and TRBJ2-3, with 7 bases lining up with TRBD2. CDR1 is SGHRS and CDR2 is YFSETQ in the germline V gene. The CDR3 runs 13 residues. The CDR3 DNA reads TGCGCCAGCAGCAAGACTAGCAGAGATACGCAGTATTTT. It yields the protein CASSKTSRDTQYF.

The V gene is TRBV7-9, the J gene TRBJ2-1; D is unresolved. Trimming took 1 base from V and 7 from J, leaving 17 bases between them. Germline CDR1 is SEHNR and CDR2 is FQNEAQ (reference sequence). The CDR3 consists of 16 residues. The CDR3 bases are TGTGCCAGCAGCTTAGTACCCACTCAGGCTTCGAATGAGCAGTTCTTC. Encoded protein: CASSLVPTQASNEQFF.

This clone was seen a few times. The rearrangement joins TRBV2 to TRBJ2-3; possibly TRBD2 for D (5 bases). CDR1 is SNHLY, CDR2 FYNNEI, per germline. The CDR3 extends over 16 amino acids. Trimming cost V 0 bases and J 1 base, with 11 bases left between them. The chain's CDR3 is CASSEAPQRRTDTQYF. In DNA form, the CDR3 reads TGTGCCAGCAGTGAAGCCCCCCAGCGGCGCACAGATACGCAGTATTTT.

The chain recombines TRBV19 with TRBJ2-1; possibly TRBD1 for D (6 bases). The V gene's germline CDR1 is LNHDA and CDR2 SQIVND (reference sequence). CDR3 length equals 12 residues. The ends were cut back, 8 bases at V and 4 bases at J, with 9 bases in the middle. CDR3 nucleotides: TGTGCCAGTCGCAGGGGATACAATGAGCAGTTCTTC. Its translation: CASRRGYNEQFF.

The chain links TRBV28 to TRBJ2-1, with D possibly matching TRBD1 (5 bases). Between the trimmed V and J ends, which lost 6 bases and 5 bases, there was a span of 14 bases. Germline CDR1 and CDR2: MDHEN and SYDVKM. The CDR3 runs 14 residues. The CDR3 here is CASSDIGQDNEQFF. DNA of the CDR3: TGTGCCAGCAGCGATATAGGACAAGACAATGAGCAGTTCTTC.